This T cell receptor beta chain comes out of a study of blood T cell repertoires in COVID-19. Germline lookup yields CDR1 MDHEN and CDR2 SYDVKM. Trimming took 0 bases from V and 4 from J, leaving 9 bases between them. The CDR3 consists of 14 residues. Sequencing used immunoSEQ multiplex PCR; TCRdb keeps in-frame clones, though not all of them. The sample gives approximately 110,000 clones, 55% to 75% of which show up once; approximately 0.86% is in the top ten. The sequencing input was peripheral blood. The chain is built from TRBV28 and TRBJ1-2; a weak D match, TRBD1 (6 bases). The TCR originated in a human donor with acute or convalescent COVID-19. The donor label of this sample is uncertain. CDR3 protein: CASSLWGDTYGYTF. Written as DNA, the CDR3 is TGTGCCAGCAGTTTATGGGGGGACACCTATGGCTACACCTTC.